Sequencing of this T cell receptor (beta chain) was carried out in a study of T-cell memory formation after mild COVID-19. Turning to the study itself: Each donor largely had its own TCR clusters.

TCRdb fed the 5' RACE reads into MiXCR, producing one record per CDR3 protein. The sample shows hundreds of thousands of distinct CDR3 sequences, over 15% of them seen only once. This clonotype turned up a few times. Its antigen is currently unknown. Study-wide findings and caveats: Some SARS-CoV-2-responding clones were already detected in memory before infection. Among CD4+ contracting clones, most were CM and EM, and CD8+ ones EMRA.

The clonotype originates from a man aged 18-30 years who had mild COVID-19 (a few samples of this study predate the infection). Cell type and time point are not known. The sequencing input was PBMCs or a T cell subset sorted from them (not recorded which).

CDR3 coding DNA: TGTGCCAGTCTCCGGGGTTACAATCAGCCCCAGCATTTT. Protein sequence: CASLRGYNQPQHF. The chain uses TRBV6-2 or TRBV6-3 and TRBJ1-5; D unclear. V was pared by 9 bases and J by 3 bases, with 12 bases between. The CDR3 runs to 13 residues. Looked up from germline, CDR1 is MNHEY and CDR2 is SVGEGT.